A single T cell receptor (beta chain) is shown here with its context. Participant-reported clinical history was the basis for cohort assignment. Two consecutive negative NP/OP PCR tests, clearance, or resolved symptoms defined Cohort 3 recovery. This sample was taken from a study of blood T cell repertoires in COVID-19. Study details: COVID-19 samples from acute and convalescent phases originated in the United States, Italy and Spain.

This CDR3 has 15 amino acids. V shed 2 bases, J shed 6 bases, and the junction held 6 bases outside the gene matches. CDR1 is MNHEY, CDR2 SMNVEV, per germline (reference sequence). How the authors handled the data: Reference gene primer amplification yielded estimated nucleated cell counts. Only in-frame clones appear in the TCRdb table, and some are missing; sequencing was by immunoSEQ multiplex PCR. V, J and clone size were drawn from that table, and D and trimming were deduced from the DNA. The table includes 250,000 to 350,000 clones, around 87% detected once. The chain employs TRBV27 and TRBJ2-2; 7 positions match TRBD2. Specimen: PBMCs or T cells enriched from blood (not recorded which). This receptor was taken from a woman between 25 and 40 years old who had recovered from COVID-19. As DNA, the CDR3 is TGTGCCAGCAGTTTAAGTATGGGGGGGGCCGGGGAGCTGTTTTTT. This translates into CASSLSMGGAGELFF.